The 16 T cell receptor beta chains below come from one sample, sequenced in a study of OX40 agonist ivuxolimab in advanced cancers. Here immunoSEQ multiplex PCR was the method, and the copy in TCRdb shows in-frame clones only, minus some. This sample has roughly 71,000 clones; 80% to 85% occur once, and the top ten carry nearly 0.8%. The specimen comprised CD4+ or CD8+ T cells sorted from blood, sampled in a trial of the OX40 agonist ivuxolimab. The receptor set was obtained from an adult with an advanced solid tumor such as melanoma, head and neck, liver or kidney cancer.

This clone has only one observation. V is TRBV19 and J is TRBJ1-4, with D maybe TRBD1 (5 bases). V dropped 2 bases and J dropped 0 bases, with 16 bases sitting between them. CDR3 length: 18 amino acids. In germline, CDR1 is LNHDA, CDR2 SQIVND (reference sequence). In DNA, the CDR3 is TGTGCCAGTAGTATAAACCGGGACGGCACTGCAACTAATGAAAAACTGTTTTTT. Translated, it gives CASSINRDGTATNEKLFF. Drawing the rest from reference TRBV19 and TRBJ1-4, the complete variable domain is DGGITQSPKYLFRKEGQNVTLSCEQNLNHDAMYWYRQDPGQGLRLIYYSQIVNDFQKGDIAEGYSVSREKKESFPLTVTSAQKNPTAFYLCASSINRDGTATNEKLFFGSGTQLSVL.

This chain uses TRBV28 with TRBJ1-1; D is uncertain. The germline V gene has CDR1 MDHEN and CDR2 SYDVKM. The ends were cut back, 7 bases at V and 3 bases at J, with 12 bases in the middle. CDR3 size: 13 residues. DNA for the CDR3: TGTGCCAGCAATACTTGGGAAGACACTGAAGCTTTCTTT. This gives the protein CASNTWEDTEAFF. Drawing the rest from reference TRBV28 and TRBJ1-1, the complete variable domain is DVKVTQSSRYLVKRTGEKVFLECVQDMDHENMFWYRQDPGLGLRLIYFSYDVKMKEKGDIPEGYSVSREKKERFSLILESASTNQTSMYLCASNTWEDTEAFFGQGTRLTVV.

V usage is TRBV9 and J usage is TRBJ1-2, with a weak D call TRBD1 (6 bases). The germline V and J ends were trimmed by 4 bases and 4 bases, with 17 bases remaining between them. This CDR3 has 15 residues. CDR1 SGDLS and CDR2 YYNGEE come from the germline V gene. The CDR3 nucleotides read TGTGCCAGCAGCCCCGGGGGGGGACACTTCTATGGCTACACCTTC. Translation gives CASSPGGGHFYGYTF.

The V and J genes are TRBV18 and TRBJ2-7; TRBD2 agrees at 7 bases. This CDR3 region has 15 residues. The V segment lost 0 bases and the J segment 7 bases; nucleotides outside the gene matches: 9. Germline V gene sequence: CDR1 KGHSH, CDR2 LQKENI. The CDR3 DNA reads as TGTGCCAGCTCACCACCCGGCGGGGCCGGGGGGGAGCAGTACTTC. This encodes CASSPPGGAGGEQYF. The full variable domain, its missing parts supplied by reference TRBV18 and TRBJ2-7, is NAGVMQNPRHLVRRRGQEARLRCSPMKGHSHVYWYRQLPEEGLKFMVYLQKENIIDESGMPKERFSAEFPKEGPSILRIQQVVRGDSAAYFCASSPPGGAGGEQYFGPGTRLTVT.

A word on this clone: At one end, the junction sequence differs from germline, possibly due to a read error. The chain recombines TRBV11-3 with TRBJ2-1, with D unresolved. The CDR3 has 15 amino acids. The V gene's germline CDR1 is SGHNT and CDR2 YENEEA. The CDR3 DNA sequence: TGTGCCAGCAGCCCCCGCGAGTCTAGACCCAATGGGCAGTTCTTC. It translates to CASSPRESRPNGQFF.

This clone has just a few counts. The chain is built from TRBV14 and TRBJ2-3; D is perhaps TRBD2 (5 bases). In germline, CDR1 is SGHDN, CDR2 FVKESK. The CDR3 is 16 amino acids. Trimming took 0 bases from V and 2 from J, leaving 12 bases between them. In DNA, the CDR3 is TGTGCCAGCAGCCAAGATAGGAGCGGAACCACAGATACGCAGTATTTT. Amino acid sequence: CASSQDRSGTTDTQYF. Variable domain in full (rest from reference TRBV14 and TRBJ2-3): EAGVTQFPSHSVIEKGQTVTLRCDPISGHDNLYWYRRVMGKEIKFLLHFVKESKQDESGMPNNRFLAERTGGTYSTLKVQPAELEDSGVYFCASSQDRSGTTDTQYFGPGTRLTVL.

In its sample, this clone was seen once. The rearrangement uses TRBV5-3 and TRBJ1-2; no firm D call. Being an ORF, TRBV5-3 has a function that is uncertain. Between the trimmed V and J ends, which lost 7 bases and 4 bases, there was a span of 17 bases. The CDR3 is 14 residues long. CDR3 region: CARGMVRKTYGYTF. The CDR3 coding sequence is TGTGCCAGAGGCATGGTGAGAAAGACCTATGGCTACACCTTC.

The chain has TRBV7-2 and TRBJ2-7; 8 bases are shared with TRBD2. The junction had 3 bases not matched to a gene; V was cut back by 3 bases and J by 5 bases. CDR1 SGHTA and CDR2 FQGNSA come from the germline V gene. The CDR3 extends over 13 amino acids. The CDR3 loop reads CASSLGLENEQYF. The DNA for the CDR3 is TGTGCCAGCAGCTTGGGACTAGAAAACGAGCAGTACTTC.

Only a few counts were recorded for this clone. The chain carries TRBV5-6 and TRBJ1-1, with D unclear. V lost 0 bases to trimming and J lost 10 bases, with 13 bases between them. The CDR3 has 13 residues. Germline values: CDR1 SGHDT, CDR2 YYEEEE. CDR3 DNA: TGTGCCAGCAGCTTGGCGATCGGGGAGCGAGCTTTCTTT. It specifies CASSLAIGERAFF. Using reference TRBV5-6 and TRBJ1-1 for the parts outside the CDR3, the full variable domain is DAGVTQSPTHLIKTRGQQVTLRCSPKSGHDTVSWYQQALGQGPQFIFQYYEEEERQRGNFPDRFSGHQFPNYSSELNVNALLLGDSALYLCASSLAIGERAFFGQGTRLTVV.

The V call is TRBV2, the J call TRBJ2-7, with TRBD1 matching 9 bases. Germline V gene data show CDR1 as SNHLY and CDR2 as FYNNEI. With V trimmed by 7 bases and J by 1 base, 5 bases remained unmatched. The CDR3 has 14 residues. CDR3 in DNA: TGTGCCAGCACCCGACAGGGGGTTTCCTACGAGCAGTACTTC. Translation gives CASTRQGVSYEQYF.

The chain couples TRBV29-1 to TRBJ2-1; 11 bases are shared with TRBD2. The length of the CDR3 is 15 residues. Germline assignment: CDR1 SQVTM and CDR2 ANQGSEA. After removal of 7 bases from V and 9 bases from J, the junction contained 14 bases not matched to a gene. In DNA, the CDR3 is TGCAGCGCCGCGGGACTAGCGGTTAGCTCGGGTGAGCAGTTCTTC. It translates to CSAAGLAVSSGEQFF.

This clone was found a few times. This rearrangement joins TRBV6-4 to TRBJ1-4, with 7 bases matching TRBD1. This CDR3 has 14 amino acids. Germline trimming cut 6 bases from V and 3 bases from J; bases unmatched to any gene: 4. Germline CDR1 MRHNA, CDR2 SNTAGT. The DNA for the CDR3 is TGTGCCAGCAGGCCCGGACAGGCTAATGAAAAACTGTTTTTT. This translates into CASRPGQANEKLFF.

This rearrangement joins TRBV29-1 to TRBJ1-1; D perhaps matches TRBD1 (5 bases). Per the germline V gene, CDR1 is SQVTM and CDR2 is ANQGSEA. Trimming cost V 6 bases and J 6 bases, with 17 bases left between them. The length of the CDR3 is 13 residues. Written as DNA, the CDR3 is TGCAGCGTCCAAGCGGCAGGGTTGGCTGAAGCTTTCTTT. Protein product: CSVQAAGLAEAFF.

This chain links TRBV19 with TRBJ1-1; 8 positions agree with TRBD1. This CDR3 has 16 residues. CDR1 is LNHDA, CDR2 SQIVND, per germline (reference sequence). V was clipped by 9 bases and J by 3 bases; unmatched bases: 15. CDR3 amino acids: CASKPDRGPLYTEAFF. DNA of the CDR3: TGTGCCAGCAAACCCGACAGGGGACCCCTCTACACTGAAGCTTTCTTT.

This clone has a handful of counts. V usage is TRBV6-4 and J usage is TRBJ1-1; a weak D match, TRBD1 (5 bases). The ends were cut back, 6 bases at V and 6 bases at J, with 17 bases in the middle. The CDR3 extends over 14 amino acids. Germline assignment: CDR1 MRHNA and CDR2 SNTAGT. The CDR3 nucleotides read TGTGCCAGCAGCCCCGGCGGGGCGCAGGCTGAAGCTTTCTTT. Amino acids: CASSPGGAQAEAFF.

To note about this clone: The sample carries other DNA sequences with the same CDR3. CDR3 in DNA: TGTGCCAGCTCACCAGGACAGGGGAACTATGGCTACACCTTC. It yields the protein CASSPGQGNYGYTF. The J gene is TRBJ1-2, the V gene TRBV18, with 9 bases identical to TRBD1. The CDR3 is 14 amino acids. Trimming cost V 2 bases and J 2 bases; bases outside gene matches: 0. Germline CDR1 and CDR2: KGHSH and LQKENI.